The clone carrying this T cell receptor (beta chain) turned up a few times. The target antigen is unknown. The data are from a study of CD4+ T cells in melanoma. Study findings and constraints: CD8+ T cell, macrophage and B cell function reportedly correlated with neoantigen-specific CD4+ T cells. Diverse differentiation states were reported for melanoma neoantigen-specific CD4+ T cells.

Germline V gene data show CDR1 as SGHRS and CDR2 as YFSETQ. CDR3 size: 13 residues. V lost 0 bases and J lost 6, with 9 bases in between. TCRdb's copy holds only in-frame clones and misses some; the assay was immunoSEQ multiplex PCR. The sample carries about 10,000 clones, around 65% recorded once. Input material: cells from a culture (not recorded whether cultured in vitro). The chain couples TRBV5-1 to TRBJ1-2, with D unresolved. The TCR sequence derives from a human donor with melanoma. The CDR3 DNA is TGCGCCAGCAGCTTGGGAGCGGAAGATGGCTACACCTTC. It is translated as CASSLGAEDGYTF.